A single count supports the clone carrying this T cell receptor (beta chain). No antigen is known for it. Some clones are missing from TCRdb's copy, which holds only in-frame ones; the method was immunoSEQ multiplex PCR. Counted here are 55,000 to 65,000 clones, roughly 80% occurring once; the ten biggest clones make up around 0.38%. This record comes from a study of memory CD4+ T cells and cytomegalovirus serostatus. In the study overall: Healthy Belgian adult donors included 9 or 10 CMV-positive and 24 CMV-negative people. Points from the study as a whole: Repertoires predicted CMV serostatus with median bootstrapped AUC of roughly 0.95.

CDR3 size: 14 residues. J was trimmed by 5 bases and V by 6 bases; bases with no gene match: 4. CDR1 LNHDA and CDR2 SQIVND come from the germline V gene (reference sequence). The sort gate was single viable CD3+CD4+CD8-CD45RO+ cells for memory CD4+ T cells. Serum IgG to CMV pp150, pp28, p38 and p52 defined serostatus. The chain uses TRBV19 and TRBJ2-3; 11 bases match TRBD1. Source material: memory CD4+ T cells from blood. The TCR comes from an adult in good health and CMV-seronegative. The DNA for the CDR3 is TGTGCCAGTAGGGACAGGGGGCGCCAAGATACGCAGTATTTT. Its protein product is CASRDRGRQDTQYF.